The 18 T cell receptor beta chains below come from one sample, sequenced in a study of T cell clones after liver transplantation. The method was immunoSEQ multiplex PCR; TCRdb's version includes in-frame clones alone and lacks a portion of them. The table has roughly 120,000 clones, about nine tenths seen once. The starting material was CD4+ T cells from blood, obtained 12 months after liver transplant. The receptor set was obtained from a human patient who received a liver transplant. Certain T cells may be donor cells from the graft.

The gene calls are TRBV28 and TRBJ2-1, with 7 nucleotides matching TRBD1. Germline CDR1 and CDR2: MDHEN and SYDVKM. Losses at the gene ends were 3 bases for V and 7 bases for J; bases not matched to a gene: 9. The CDR3 runs to 15 residues. As DNA, the CDR3 is TGTGCCAGCAGTTTTCTTGAACAGGGGCAAAATGAGCAGTTCTTC. This sequence encodes CASSFLEQGQNEQFF.

The genes are TRBV5-8 and TRBJ2-7; D remains ambiguous. The CDR3 is 10 residues long. The germline V and J ends were trimmed by 4 bases and 7 bases, with 6 bases remaining between them. Germline-derived CDR1 and CDR2 are SGHTS and YDEGEE. CDR3 sequence reads: CASSRPEQYF. CDR3 coding DNA: TGTGCCAGCAGCCGTCCGGAGCAGTACTTC.

This rearrangement joins TRBV4-3 to TRBJ2-2; 11 nucleotides agree with TRBD2. Germline V lookup: CDR1 LGHNA, CDR2 YSLEER. Unmatched junction bases numbered 15, after V lost 1 base and J lost 5 bases. The CDR3 has 20 residues. The CDR3 DNA sequence: TGCGCCAGCAGCCAAGGTGGCGTCGTCACTAGCGGGAGTCGTACCGGGGAGCTGTTTTTT. It specifies CASSQGGVVTSGSRTGELFF.

The chain recombines TRBV7-3 with TRBJ2-2; no firm D call. Germline CDR1 SGHTA, CDR2 FQGTGA. V lost 6 bases, J lost 3 bases, and 5 bases lay in between. The CDR3 is 12 amino acids. CDR3 nucleotide sequence: TGTGCCAGCAGTTCATACACCGGGGAGCTGTTTTTT. This codes for CASSSYTGELFF.

The V call is TRBV27, the J call TRBJ1-3; D possibly corresponds to TRBD1 (5 bases). CDR1 MNHEY and CDR2 SMNVEV come from the germline V gene (reference sequence). V was pared by 2 bases and J by 0 bases, with 5 bases between. This CDR3 contains 14 residues. The chain's CDR3 is CASSLGGSGNTIYF. The CDR3 nucleotides read TGTGCCAGCAGTTTAGGGGGCTCTGGAAACACCATATATTTT.

The rearrangement uses TRBV7-8 and TRBJ2-1; 7 bases are shared with TRBD2. V shed 1 base, J shed 11 bases, and the junction held 20 bases outside the gene matches. From germline, CDR1 is SGHVS and CDR2 FQNEAQ. This CDR3 spans 18 amino acids. The chain's CDR3 is CASSLEGSGPLQGVKQFF. The CDR3 DNA is TGTGCCAGCAGCTTAGAGGGTAGCGGGCCGCTCCAAGGAGTTAAGCAGTTCTTC.

Here the CDR3 DNA reads TGCGCCAGCGAAGGGGCTGGGGCCAACGTCCTGACTTTC. Translating gives CASEGAGANVLTF. The chain joins TRBV5-1 to TRBJ2-6, with D perhaps TRBD1 (5 bases). Trimming stripped 7 bases from V and 2 bases from J, with 7 bases between. Germline V lookup: CDR1 SGHRS, CDR2 YFSETQ. The CDR3 extends over 13 amino acids.

This sequence joins TRBV5-1 and TRBJ2-5; 10 nucleotides align to TRBD2. Germline V CDR1 and CDR2: SGHRS, YFSETQ. The CDR3 covers 14 residues. J lost 5 bases, V lost 7 bases, and 8 bases had no gene match. CDR3 region: CASRPSGSTETQYF. The CDR3 DNA sequence: TGCGCCAGCCGGCCTAGCGGGAGTACGGAGACCCAGTACTTC.

This chain links TRBV5-6 with TRBJ1-5; D not resolved. V was pared by 4 bases and J by 6 bases, with 17 bases between. Germline CDR1 SGHDT, CDR2 YYEEEE. The CDR3 is 15 amino acids. The CDR3 reads CASSINPGLGQPQHF. The CDR3 DNA follows: TGTGCCAGCAGCATAAACCCAGGTCTAGGTCAGCCCCAGCATTTT.

The chain uses TRBV4-3 and TRBJ1-4; the D is unclear. The CDR3 is 15 amino acids. V was shortened by 0 bases and J by 0 bases, with 5 bases between the two germline ends. Germline V gene data show CDR1 as LGHNA and CDR2 as YSLEER. The DNA of the CDR3 is TGCGCCAGCAGCCAAGAGACGGCAACTAATGAAAAACTGTTTTTT. Translating it yields CASSQETATNEKLFF.

V gene TRBV28 combines with J gene TRBJ2-3; 11 nucleotides line up with TRBD2. The CDR3 totals 16 residues. With V trimmed by 5 bases and J by 0 bases, 4 bases remained unmatched. Germline CDR1 MDHEN, CDR2 SYDVKM. The CDR3 DNA reads TGTGCCAGCAGTCTCCCTAGCGGGAGGAGCACAGATACGCAGTATTTT. It is translated as CASSLPSGRSTDTQYF.

The gene calls are TRBV7-8 and TRBJ2-2; 7 positions match TRBD1. V lost 5 bases and J lost 5; bases outside the gene matches: 5. This CDR3 spans 14 amino acids. Germline CDR1 reads SGHVS; CDR2 reads FQNEAQ. The CDR3 loop is CASSRDRGTGELFF. The CDR3 bases are TGTGCCAGCAGCCGGGACAGAGGAACCGGGGAGCTGTTTTTT.

The CDR3 region is CASSLDLLGTGELFF. The DNA of the CDR3 is TGCGCCAGCAGCTTGGACCTGCTGGGCACCGGGGAGCTGTTTTTT. The rearrangement links TRBV5-1 to TRBJ2-2, with no clear D. Germline assignment: CDR1 SGHRS and CDR2 YFSETQ. The V gene lost 0 bases and the J gene lost 4 bases, with 10 bases spanning the gap. CDR3 length equals 15 residues.

The rearrangement links TRBV4-3 to TRBJ2-7, with 8 bases matching TRBD1. Unmatched junction bases numbered 5, after V lost 4 bases and J lost 3 bases. Germline assignment: CDR1 LGHNA and CDR2 YSLEER. The CDR3 covers 14 residues. The chain's CDR3 is CASSRDRRNYEQYF. Written as DNA, the CDR3 is TGCGCCAGCAGCCGGGACAGGAGGAACTACGAGCAGTACTTC.

The V call is TRBV1, the J call TRBJ1-5. TRBV1 is noted as a pseudogene. There are 15 residues in the CDR3. CDR3 coding DNA: TGCACCAGCAGCCAAATATTAAGCGGCAATCAGCCCCAGCATTTT. This encodes CTSSQILSGNQPQHF.

The chain joins TRBV4-3 to TRBJ2-2; D might be TRBD1 (7 bases). CDR3 length: 18 amino acids. Germline CDR1 reads LGHNA; CDR2 reads YSLEER. V gave up 0 bases and J gave up 3 bases, with 17 bases separating them. The CDR3 coding sequence is TGCGCCAGCAGCCAAGAGATCGGAGGGGGCGCCGACACCGGGGAGCTGTTTTTT. Translated: CASSQEIGGGADTGELFF.

V and J are TRBV27 and TRBJ2-5, with D perhaps given as TRBD1 or TRBD2 (6 bases each). The CDR3 totals 14 residues. Trimming took off 5 bases at V and 4 bases at J, with 14 bases between the two ends. From germline, CDR1 is MNHEY and CDR2 SMNVEV (reference sequence). The CDR3 is CASSLGGLGETQYF. DNA of the CDR3: TGTGCCAGCAGTCTGGGGGGCTTAGGAGAGACCCAGTACTTC.

J is TRBJ1-5 and V is TRBV27; D perhaps matches TRBD1 (5 bases). The CDR3 runs 12 residues. CDR1 is MNHEY and CDR2 is SMNVEV in the germline V gene (reference sequence). Trimming cost V 10 bases and J 3 bases, with 10 bases left between them. The CDR3 DNA reads TGTGCCACCCAGGGTCCCAATCAGCCCCAGCATTTT. Encoded protein: CATQGPNQPQHF.